The sequence of this T cell receptor (beta chain) was determined in a study of blood T cell repertoires in COVID-19. Study details: Samples representing acute and convalescent COVID-19 were sourced from the United States, Italy and Spain.

Under the authors' procedure: Estimation of nucleated cell counts relied on the amplification of reference gene primers. The repertoire was sequenced with immunoSEQ multiplex PCR; TCRdb's copy has only in-frame clones and lacks some. The V and J calls and the clone size are those of that table, but D and trimming were determined from the DNA. The sample has about 50,000 clones, around 86% seen once. The table lists this clone with a few counts. Trimming cost V 4 bases and J 0 bases, with 7 bases left between them. This CDR3 is 14 amino acids long. CDR1 is MDHEN and CDR2 is SYDVKM in the germline V gene.

The sequence was obtained from a man aged 60-69 years with active or convalescent COVID-19. The chain couples TRBV28 to TRBJ1-5; D gene unclear. Sequencing was performed on peripheral blood. The CDR3 DNA is TGTGCCAGCAGTTCCGGGTATAGCAATCAGCCCCAGCATTTT. This translates into CASSSGYSNQPQHF.